This TCR beta chain was documented in a study of shared clonotypes between healthy human individuals. Study-wide results and caveats: Roughly 5% of naive CD4 clonotypes were shared across a few donors.

Naivety among CD8 cells was defined by CD45RO negativity and positive CCR7 selection, thereby excluding terminally differentiated effector memory CD45RA+ cells. In the case of this clone: Its specificity is not known.

J gave up 6 bases and V 0 bases, and 4 bases lay outside the gene matches. The CDR3 runs 16 residues. CDR1 SGHVS and CDR2 FNYEAQ come from the germline V gene. TCRdb's table, derived via immunoSEQ multiplex PCR, lists solely in-frame clones and lacks some. This table holds nearly 2 million clones, around 96% found once. Sequenced sample: naive CD8+ T cells sorted from blood. This receptor was obtained from a man between 18 and 29 years old in good health. V gene TRBV7-6 combines with J gene TRBJ1-6, with 8 nucleotides matching TRBD1. In nucleotides, the CDR3 is TGTGCCAGCAGCTTAGCTACAGGGGGACCTAATTCACCCCTCCACTTT. This translates into CASSLATGGPNSPLHF.